This TCR beta chain emerged from a study of Graves' ophthalmopathy and Graves' hyperthyroidism. Amplified material comprised TCR beta CDR3 regions derived from RNA transcripts. Investigators did first-round RT-PCR with HTBI primers, then second-round multiplex PCR. TCRdb analysed the multiplex PCR reads with MiXCR anew, one entry per CDR3 protein. The table includes about 1.2 million distinct CDR3 sequences, about 36% detected once. This CDR3 is built from 16 residues. V was clipped by 7 bases and J by 4 bases, with 20 bases between them. Germline CDR1 reads SNHLY; CDR2 reads FYNNEI. The receptor was isolated from an adult man with Graves' hyperthyroidism. The chain is built from TRBV2 and TRBJ1-5; tentative D call: TRBD1 (6 bases). The sequencing input was peripheral blood or thyroid tissue (not recorded which). Written as DNA, the CDR3 is TGTGCCAGCACCCAACGGCCGGGGGGCGCGAATCAGCCCCAGCATTTT. This sequence encodes CASTQRPGGANQPQHF.